The rows below give T cell receptor beta chains drawn from one sample of a study of response to subunit inactivated influenza vaccine. Via MiXCR, TCRdb re-called the RT-PCR reads, giving one row per CDR3 protein. The table records 530,000 or so distinct CDR3 sequences, about 25% of them present only once. The starting material was CD4+ T cells sorted from PBMCs, obtained roughly 5 days after vaccination. All receptors derive from a man between 45 and 60 years old who received an inactivated influenza vaccine. CDR3s include the opening cysteine and the closing phenylalanine or tryptophan. The D gene is left open where the match is weak.

D | length | V | CDR3
NA | 13 | TRBV12-3/TRBV12-4 | CASSFGWGTEAFF
TRBD2 | 15 | TRBV7-9 | CASSSGGRAVNEQFF
NA | 15 | TRBV9 | CASSVATTTYNEQFF
NA | 16 | TRBV4-2 | CASSQDQGTSTDTQYF
TRBD1 | 14 | TRBV10-3 | CAISESDRSGELFF
TRBD2 | 16 | TRBV12-3/TRBV12-4 | CASTLRVAGPSDTQYF
TRBD2 | 14 | TRBV20-1 | CSARNLAGDNEQFF
NA | 15 | TRBV15 | CATSNTASGANVLTF
NA | 13 | TRBV4-3 | CASSLFPDNEQFF
NA | 11 | TRBV29-1 | CSPFRGTEAFF
TRBD2 | 15 | TRBV7-2 | CASSSTSGGAETQYF
TRBD2 | 15 | TRBV5-1 | CASSWTSPWRNEQFF
NA | 13 | TRBV7-3 | CASSWEAYDTQYF
NA | 15 | TRBV20-1 | CSAGGREDSTDTQYF
NA | 10 | TRBV9 | CASSVREAFF
NA | 12 | TRBV18 | CASSPERNEQYF
TRBD2 | 16 | TRBV27 | CASRGLAGGNTGELFF
NA | 13 | TRBV29-1 | CSVRGGATDTQYF
NA | 12 | TRBV20-1 | CSATGQNYGYTF
NA | 15 | TRBV15 | CATSRAPPGAYEQYF
TRBD1 | 15 | TRBV4-2 | CASSNSQGAQETQYF
TRBD1 | 16 | TRBV5-1 | CASSWTGGANTGELFF
NA | 11 | TRBV7-9 | CAPQAYNEQFF
TRBD2 | 14 | TRBV3-1 | CASSQGTSSGELFF
NA | 15 | TRBV20-1 | CSAPPPQGIRSTQYF
NA | 11 | TRBV9 | CASSVADTQYF
TRBD1 | 14 | TRBV3-1 | CASSQGTGPGELFF
TRBD2 | 16 | TRBV20-1 | CCARKPGLAGYYEQYF
TRBD1 | 15 | TRBV5-1 | CASSFDGQASYEQYF
NA | 16 | TRBV5-1 | CASSLTSGGKSYEQYF
TRBD2 | 16 | TRBV5-1 | CASCVVAGEGTDTQYF
TRBD2 | 14 | TRBV12-3/TRBV12-4 | CASAWTSGYNEQFF
TRBD1 | 15 | TRBV12-3/TRBV12-4 | CASSLLAGGFTEAFF
NA | 13 | TRBV29-1 | CSVKDRSSYEQYF
NA | 11 | TRBV3-1 | CASSHGYGYTF
NA | 14 | TRBV5-1 | CASSDVWGTDTQYF
NA | 16 | TRBV4-2 | CASSQELVGGSETQYF
NA | 13 | TRBV5-6 | CASSLIGDNEQFF
NA | 15 | TRBV12-3/TRBV12-4 | CASSLGGTGIGELFF
NA | 15 | TRBV7-2 | CASSLSRLRTETQYF
NA | 13 | TRBV7-8 | CASSLGRREKLFF
TRBD1 | 16 | TRBV7-9 | CASSVYLGQGESPLHF
NA | 15 | TRBV28 | CASSWSGHRQETQYF
NA | 16 | TRBV4-1 | CASSQLRWINTGELFF
NA | 13 | TRBV20-1 | CSASFGPDYEQYF
TRBD1 | 15 | TRBV20-1 | CSARNRDRGGYEQYF
TRBD2 | 14 | TRBV7-2 | CASSFGGGADEQFF
NA | 15 | TRBV28 | CASSPPQGSSDTQYF
NA | 15 | TRBV20-1 | CSARDMVNAYNEQFF
TRBD1 | 15 | TRBV2 | CAISGPGTGSHEQYF
TRBD2 | 16 | TRBV18 | CASSPMTSGSLETQYF
TRBD1 | 16 | TRBV5-1 | CASSDRDRGSYNEQFF
NA | 16 | TRBV12-3/TRBV12-4 | CASSLALFTRDTEAFF
NA | 12 | TRBV29-1 | CSVSLIQETQYF
NA | 14 | TRBV6-1 | CASTPTSTNEKLFF
TRBD1 | 13 | TRBV11-3 | CASSRDRVSEAFF
TRBD2 | 14 | TRBV11-3 | CASSPAGELGELFF
NA | 13 | TRBV5-1 | CASSAMRDTEAFF
NA | 14 | TRBV4-3 | CASSQEGGDNEQFF
NA | 13 | TRBV20-1 | CSVFKWGTDTQYF